Each of the 30 T cell receptor beta chains below was sequenced from the same sample in a study of cytomegalovirus exposure and HLA in healthy donors. Researchers ran the PCR with 60 Vbeta and 13 Jbeta primers. TCRdb's table, derived via immunoSEQ multiplex PCR, lists solely in-frame clones and lacks some. The data contain fewer than 250,000 clones, over 70% of them singletons. Sequencing input: PBMCs. Source of these receptors: a man between 40 and 49 years old in good health and CMV-seropositive.

The rearrangement links TRBV13 to TRBJ2-1; TRBD2 aligns across 9 bases. J lost 7 bases, V lost 1 base, and 2 bases had no gene match. The CDR3 is 14 amino acids. Germline V CDR1 and CDR2: PRHDT, FYEKMQ (reference sequence). The CDR3 reads CASSLDSGRNEQFF. CDR3 sequence (DNA): TGTGCCAGCAGCTTAGACAGCGGGAGGAATGAGCAGTTCTTC.

The CDR3 here is CASIGQGRELFF. CDR3 DNA sequence: TGTGCCAGCATCGGACAGGGCCGCGAGCTGTTTTTT. The chain has TRBV28 and TRBJ2-2; 8 bases match TRBD1. V trimming: 7 bases; J trimming: 11 bases; junction bases outside the gene matches: 6. The CDR3 runs to 12 residues. Germline values: CDR1 MDHEN, CDR2 SYDVKM.

The genes are TRBV2 and TRBJ2-3; tentatively, D is TRBD2 (6 bases). The CDR3 runs to 14 residues. Germline loops: CDR1 SNHLY, CDR2 FYNNEI. V lost 7 bases, J lost 0 bases, and 11 bases lay in between. The CDR3 nucleotides are TGTGCCAGCACCACGAGCGGGAGCACAGATACGCAGTATTTT. This gives the protein CASTTSGSTDTQYF.

The chain is built from TRBV5-8 and TRBJ1-5; 12 nucleotides agree with TRBD1. Per germline, CDR1 SGHTS and CDR2 YDEGEE. The CDR3 has 15 residues. The V gene end was trimmed by 3 bases and the J gene end by 6 bases; junction bases not matched to a gene: 4. CDR3: CASSSRDRGLQPQHF. In nucleotides, the CDR3 is TGTGCCAGCAGCTCCCGGGACAGGGGGCTTCAGCCCCAGCATTTT.

This clone came up once. The chain combines TRBV5-1 with TRBJ2-2; D perhaps matches TRBD2 (5 bases). Trimming pared 4 bases from V and 3 bases from J, leaving 10 bases between. Germline-derived CDR1 and CDR2 are SGHRS and YFSETQ. There are 14 residues in the CDR3. The CDR3 DNA sequence: TGCGCCAGCAGCATGGGAGTAGACACCGGGGAGCTGTTTTTT. Protein product: CASSMGVDTGELFF.

The rearrangement uses TRBV7-3 and TRBJ2-3, with D perhaps matching TRBD1 (6 bases). Germline V CDR1 and CDR2: SGHTA, FQGTGA. The CDR3 is made up of 16 amino acids. The V end was cut by 5 bases, the J end by 3 bases, with 18 bases between. The CDR3 loop reads CASSPKSGVITDTQYF. CDR3 coding DNA: TGTGCCAGCAGCCCTAAATCAGGGGTGATTACAGATACGCAGTATTTT.

This chain connects TRBV13 to TRBJ1-1; D gene unclear. The CDR3 is made up of 10 amino acids. Trimming took off 5 bases at V and 11 bases at J, with 9 bases between the two ends. Germline V gives CDR1 PRHDT, CDR2 FYEKMQ (reference sequence). CDR3 DNA sequence: TGTGCCAGCAGCGAAAGGGAGGCTTTCTTT. Its translation: CASSEREAFF. Using reference TRBV13 and TRBJ1-1 for the parts outside the CDR3, the full variable domain is AAGVIQSPRHLIKEKRETATLKCYPIPRHDTVYWYQQGPGQDPQFLISFYEKMQSDKGSIPDRFSAQQFSDYHSELNMSSLELGDSALYFCASSEREAFFGQGTRLTVV.

The chain recombines TRBV7-3 with TRBJ2-3; TRBD2 matches 9 bases. V gave up 1 base and J gave up 5 bases; unmatched junction bases: 4. The CDR3 sequence is 15 residues long. The germline V gene encodes CDR1 SGHTA and CDR2 FQGTGA. The CDR3 nucleotides read TGTGCCAGCAGCTTAAGCGGGAGGGCCCAAGATACGCAGTATTTT. Protein product: CASSLSGRAQDTQYF.

This clone was recorded once. This chain links TRBV6-4 with TRBJ1-1; D is unresolved. Germline CDR1 is MRHNA and CDR2 is SNTAGT. This CDR3 is 18 amino acids long. The V gene lost 0 bases and the J gene lost 4 bases, with 21 bases spanning the gap. CDR3 amino acids: CASSDSPILNLATTEAFF. CDR3 DNA sequence: TGTGCCAGCAGTGACTCGCCGATCCTGAATTTGGCCACCACTGAAGCTTTCTTT.

The chain employs TRBV19 and TRBJ2-2; perhaps TRBD2 as D (6 bases). The CDR3 is 14 amino acids. The germline V gene encodes CDR1 LNHDA and CDR2 SQIVND (reference sequence). Deletions cut 10 bases from V and 4 bases from J, with 16 bases between. CDR3 loop: CATRLEGFTGELFF. CDR3 DNA: TGTGCCACCAGGCTGGAGGGGTTCACCGGGGAGCTGTTTTTT.

This clone was counted a single time. The chain uses TRBV19 and TRBJ1-2; no clear D. The CDR3 extends over 12 amino acids. The germline V gene has CDR1 LNHDA and CDR2 SQIVND (reference sequence). V was pared by 3 bases and J by 4 bases, with 6 bases between. The DNA for the CDR3 is TGTGCCAGTAGTATGGAGAGCTATGGCTACACCTTC. It codes for CASSMESYGYTF. The full variable domain, with the rest looked up from reference TRBV19 and TRBJ1-2, is DGGITQSPKYLFRKEGQNVTLSCEQNLNHDAMYWYRQDPGQGLRLIYYSQIVNDFQKGDIAEGYSVSREKKESFPLTVTSAQKNPTAFYLCASSMESYGYTFGSGTRLTVV.

This chain joins TRBV6-6 and TRBJ1-4, with a tentative D call TRBD1 (6 bases). V was pared by 2 bases and J by 5 bases, with 9 bases between. This CDR3 comprises 14 residues. Germline CDR1 and CDR2: MNHNY and SVGAGI (reference sequence). CDR3 loop: CASSYNQGNEKLFF. CDR3 nucleotide sequence: TGTGCCAGCAGTTACAACCAGGGGAATGAAAAACTGTTTTTT.

This clone was seen more than once but under ten times. The chain carries TRBV2 and TRBJ1-4; 9 bases align to TRBD1. Germline lookup yields CDR1 SNHLY and CDR2 FYNNEI. This CDR3 contains 14 residues. V shed 6 bases and J 8 bases; nucleotides not matched to a gene: 7. CDR3 protein: CASRTDRGWEKLFF. The CDR3 coding sequence is TGTGCCAGCAGGACGGACAGGGGATGGGAAAAACTGTTTTTT.

The V and J genes are TRBV2 and TRBJ1-2; the match to TRBD1 covers 9 bases. The V segment lost 6 bases and the J segment 8 bases; nucleotides outside the gene matches: 13. There are 15 residues in the CDR3. Germline V lookup: CDR1 SNHLY, CDR2 FYNNEI. The CDR3 DNA is TGTGCCAGCAGCTACCGGAGGACAGGGGAGGACGGCTACACCTTC. Translated: CASSYRRTGEDGYTF.

This chain connects TRBV27 to TRBJ2-1, with 8 bases identical to TRBD2. CDR1 is MNHEY and CDR2 is SMNVEV in the germline V gene (reference sequence). V was pared by 5 bases and J by 6 bases, with 12 bases of the junction left unmatched. CDR3 size: 16 residues. In DNA form, the CDR3 reads TGTGCCAGCAGTCCACCGGGACTAGAGGAAGGCAATGAGCAGTTCTTC. Encoded protein: CASSPPGLEEGNEQFF.

The chain joins TRBV19 to TRBJ2-1; D uncertain. The CDR3 contains 13 residues. Germline CDR1 is LNHDA and CDR2 is SQIVND (reference sequence). The ends were cut back, 3 bases at V and 9 bases at J, with 12 bases in the middle. CDR3 nucleotides: TGTGCCAGTAGTATGGGCCTAACCAGTGAGCAGTTCTTC. Its protein is CASSMGLTSEQFF. Based on the CDR3 plus reference TRBV19 and TRBJ2-1, the full variable domain is DGGITQSPKYLFRKEGQNVTLSCEQNLNHDAMYWYRQDPGQGLRLIYYSQIVNDFQKGDIAEGYSVSREKKESFPLTVTSAQKNPTAFYLCASSMGLTSEQFFGPGTRLTVL.

V is TRBV27 and J is TRBJ1-2; TRBD1 aligns across 8 bases. CDR3 length equals 16 residues. CDR1 is MNHEY, CDR2 SMNVEV, per germline (reference sequence). The J segment lost 5 bases and the V segment lost 1 base, leaving 9 bases of the junction unmatched. The CDR3 sequence: CASSLLSGQGGYGYTF. The CDR3 coding sequence is TGTGCCAGCAGTTTATTGAGTGGACAGGGCGGGTATGGCTACACCTTC.

The rearrangement joins TRBV5-6 to TRBJ1-2; D is perhaps TRBD1 (6 bases). V lost 5 bases and J 1 base, leaving 21 bases between the germline ends. CDR1 and CDR2 from the germline V gene are SGHDT and YYEEEE. CDR3 size: 17 residues. The CDR3 protein is CASRRPGDREFNYGYTF. The CDR3 coding sequence is TGTGCCAGCAGACGCCCAGGGGACCGCGAATTTAACTATGGCTACACCTTC. Combining the CDR3 with reference TRBV5-6 and TRBJ1-2 gives the whole variable domain DAGVTQSPTHLIKTRGQQVTLRCSPKSGHDTVSWYQQALGQGPQFIFQYYEEEERQRGNFPDRFSGHQFPNYSSELNVNALLLGDSALYLCASRRPGDREFNYGYTFGSGTRLTVV.

This chain uses TRBV2 with TRBJ2-6; tentatively, D is TRBD2 (6 bases). There are 17 residues in the CDR3. Germline V gives CDR1 SNHLY, CDR2 FYNNEI. The germline V and J ends were trimmed by 7 bases and 0 bases, with 16 bases remaining between them. The CDR3 DNA is TGTGCCAGCATTTTAATAGCGGATCTCTCTGGGGCCAACGTCCTGACTTTC. It encodes CASILIADLSGANVLTF.

This clone was seen only once. This chain joins TRBV7-2 and TRBJ2-2, with TRBD2 matching 9 bases. This CDR3 contains 15 residues. The V segment lost 5 bases and the J segment 5 bases; nucleotides outside the gene matches: 6. The germline CDR1 and CDR2 sequences are SGHTA and FQGNSA. In DNA form, the CDR3 reads TGTGCCAGCAGCACCGGAAGCGGGAGGACCGGGGAGCTGTTTTTT. Translation: CASSTGSGRTGELFF.

The rearrangement uses TRBV9 and TRBJ1-2, with D uncertain. The CDR3 contains 16 residues. Germline assignment: CDR1 SGDLS and CDR2 YYNGEE. V dropped 4 bases and J dropped 1 base, with 17 bases sitting between them. CDR3 sequence reads: CASSYNREHNNYGYTF. DNA for the CDR3: TGTGCCAGCAGCTACAACAGAGAACACAATAACTATGGCTACACCTTC.

The chain has TRBV7-2 and TRBJ2-7, with 10 bases lining up with TRBD1. From germline, CDR1 is SGHTA and CDR2 FQGNSA. CDR3 size: 15 residues. J gave up 4 bases and V 0 bases, and 3 bases lay outside the gene matches. The CDR3 is CASSLAGQGGYEQYF. In DNA, the CDR3 is TGTGCCAGCAGCTTAGCAGGACAGGGGGGTTACGAGCAGTACTTC.

The rearrangement joins TRBV29-1 to TRBJ2-5; 9 nucleotides agree with TRBD2. The CDR3 consists of 14 residues. Trimming cost V 4 bases and J 5 bases; bases outside gene matches: 8. Germline loops: CDR1 SQVTM, CDR2 ANQGSEA. DNA of the CDR3: TGCAGCGTTGCGGCTAGCGGGGAGAAGGAGACCCAGTACTTC. This gives the protein CSVAASGEKETQYF.

The rearrangement joins TRBV5-1 to TRBJ2-5; tentative D call: TRBD2 (5 bases). CDR3 length: 14 amino acids. Germline CDR1 SGHRS, CDR2 YFSETQ. Between the trimmed V and J ends, which lost 3 bases and 1 base, there was a span of 10 bases. The DNA for the CDR3 is TGCGCCAGCAGCTGCGGGCTCGCCCAAGAGACCCAGTACTTC. Translated: CASSCGLAQETQYF.

The J gene is TRBJ2-1, the V gene TRBV10-3; 7 bases agree with TRBD2. The length of the CDR3 is 13 residues. Germline CDR1 ENHRY, CDR2 SYGVKD. Losses at the gene ends were 6 bases for V and 10 bases for J; bases not matched to a gene: 9. The CDR3 region has the DNA TGTGCCATCAGCACGAACGGGGGGAACGAGCAGTTCTTC. This gives the protein CAISTNGGNEQFF.

V is TRBV7-2 and J is TRBJ1-3, with 8 positions matching TRBD1. Trimming took 5 bases from V and 4 from J; bases not matched to a gene: 10. CDR1 is SGHTA, CDR2 FQGNSA, per germline. The CDR3 is 16 amino acids. In nucleotides, the CDR3 is TGTGCCAGCAGCCTCAACAGGGGGTTAGAGGGAAACACCATATATTTT. It codes for CASSLNRGLEGNTIYF.

This chain connects TRBV28 to TRBJ2-1; TRBD2 matches at 9 bases. Germline V gives CDR1 MDHEN, CDR2 SYDVKM. Germline trimming cut 6 bases from V and 5 bases from J; bases unmatched to any gene: 11. The CDR3 is 16 amino acids. The CDR3 DNA is TGTGCCAGCAGGCGGGGCGGGAGGGCCAATGACAATGAGCAGTTCTTC. Translation: CASRRGGRANDNEQFF.

This clone came up once. The genes are TRBV29-1 and TRBJ2-3; 8 bases map to TRBD2. This CDR3 comprises 13 residues. CDR1 is SQVTM and CDR2 is ANQGSEA in the germline V gene. The V segment lost 4 bases and the J segment 5 bases; nucleotides outside the gene matches: 5. The CDR3 nucleotides read TGCAGCGTTGGTAGCGGGATTGTAGATACGCAGTATTTT. The encoded protein is CSVGSGIVDTQYF.

The chain couples TRBV7-3 to TRBJ2-5, with TRBD1 as a possible D gene (5 bases). The CDR3 has 12 residues. Looked up from germline, CDR1 is SGHTA and CDR2 is FQGTGA. Trimming took off 0 bases at V and 7 bases at J, with 6 bases between the two ends. Here the CDR3 reads CASSLTQGTQYF. Here the CDR3 DNA reads TGTGCCAGCAGCTTAACCCAGGGGACCCAGTACTTC.

This clone appeared once. The chain has TRBV2 and TRBJ2-1; 9 positions match TRBD2. Germline V CDR1 and CDR2: SNHLY, FYNNEI. J lost 4 bases, V lost 6 bases, and 1 base had no gene match. CDR3 length: 13 residues. The CDR3 loop is CASRTSGYNEQFF. CDR3 in DNA: TGTGCCAGCAGGACTAGCGGATACAATGAGCAGTTCTTC. The complete variable domain, with remaining parts taken from reference TRBV2 and TRBJ2-1, reads EPEVTQTPSHQVTQMGQEVILRCVPISNHLYFYWYRQILGQKVEFLVSFYNNEISEKSEIFDDQFSVERPDGSNFTLKIRSTKLEDSAMYFCASRTSGYNEQFFGPGTRLTVL.